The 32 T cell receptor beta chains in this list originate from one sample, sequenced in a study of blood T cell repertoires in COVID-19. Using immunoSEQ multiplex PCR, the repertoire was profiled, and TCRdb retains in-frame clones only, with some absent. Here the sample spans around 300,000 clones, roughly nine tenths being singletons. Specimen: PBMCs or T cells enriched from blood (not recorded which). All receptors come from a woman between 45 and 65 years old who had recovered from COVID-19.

The CDR3 reads CASSRQASSTDTQYF. DNA of the CDR3: TGTGCCAGCAGCAGACAAGCTTCTAGCACAGATACGCAGTATTTT. This chain uses TRBV7-8 with TRBJ2-3; D uncertain. Trimming took 5 bases from V and 0 from J, leaving 12 bases between them. The germline V gene encodes CDR1 SGHVS and CDR2 FQNEAQ. This CDR3 spans 15 amino acids.

The CDR3 nucleotides read TGTGCCAGCAGCAACTCTCGGACAGTATCCTACGAGCAGTACTTC. Translating it yields CASSNSRTVSYEQYF. This rearrangement joins TRBV6-5 to TRBJ2-7, with D tentatively TRBD1 (6 bases). V lost 6 bases and J 1 base, leaving 16 bases between the germline ends. Looked up from germline, CDR1 is MNHEY and CDR2 is SVGAGI. CDR3 length equals 15 residues.

CDR3 amino acids: CASSTFREGGYTF. CDR3 nucleotides: TGTGCCAGCAGCACGTTCAGGGAAGGTGGCTACACCTTC. The chain employs TRBV7-2 and TRBJ1-2, with TRBD1 as a possible D gene (5 bases). The CDR3 is 13 residues long. With 5 bases removed from V and 7 bases from J, the gap between germline ends came to 14 bases. Per germline, CDR1 SGHTA and CDR2 FQGNSA.

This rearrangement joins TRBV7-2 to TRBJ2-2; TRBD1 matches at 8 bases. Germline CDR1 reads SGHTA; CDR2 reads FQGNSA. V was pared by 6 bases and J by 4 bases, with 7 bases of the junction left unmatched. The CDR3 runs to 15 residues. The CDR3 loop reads CASRDRGQATGELFF. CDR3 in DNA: TGTGCCAGCAGAGACCGGGGACAGGCCACCGGGGAGCTGTTTTTT.

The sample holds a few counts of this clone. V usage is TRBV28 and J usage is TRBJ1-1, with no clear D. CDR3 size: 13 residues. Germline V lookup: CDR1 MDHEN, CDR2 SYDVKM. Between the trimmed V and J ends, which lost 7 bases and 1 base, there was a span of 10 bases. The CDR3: CASIFSGNTEAFF. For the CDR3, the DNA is TGTGCCAGCATCTTCTCGGGGAACACTGAAGCTTTCTTT.

The CDR3 coding sequence is TGTGCCAGCTCACCACCCCCAGGAGGGAATGAGCAGTTCTTC. This encodes CASSPPPGGNEQFF. V is TRBV18 and J is TRBJ2-1; D is perhaps TRBD2 (6 bases). From germline, CDR1 is KGHSH and CDR2 LQKENI. The CDR3 is 14 residues long. The V end was cut by 0 bases, the J end by 7 bases, with 10 bases between.

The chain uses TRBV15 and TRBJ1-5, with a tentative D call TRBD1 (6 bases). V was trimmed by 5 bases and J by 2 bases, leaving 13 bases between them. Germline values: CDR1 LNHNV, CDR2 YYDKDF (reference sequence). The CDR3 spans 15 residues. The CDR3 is CATSWERTGNQPQHF. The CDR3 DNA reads TGTGCCACCAGCTGGGAAAGGACAGGCAATCAGCCCCAGCATTTT.

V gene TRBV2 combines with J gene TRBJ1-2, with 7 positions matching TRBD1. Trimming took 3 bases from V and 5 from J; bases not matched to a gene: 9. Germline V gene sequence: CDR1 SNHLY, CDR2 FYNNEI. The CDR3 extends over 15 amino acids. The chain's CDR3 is CASSDFGQGGYGYTF. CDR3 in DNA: TGTGCCAGCAGTGACTTCGGGCAGGGGGGATATGGCTACACCTTC.

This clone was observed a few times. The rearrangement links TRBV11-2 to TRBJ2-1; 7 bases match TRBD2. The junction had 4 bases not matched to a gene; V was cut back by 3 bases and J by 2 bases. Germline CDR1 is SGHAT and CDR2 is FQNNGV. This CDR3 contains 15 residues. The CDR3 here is CASSFTAGTYNEQFF. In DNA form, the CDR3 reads TGTGCCAGCAGCTTCACAGCGGGGACCTACAATGAGCAGTTCTTC.

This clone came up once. CDR3 sequence reads: CASSLEARAQETQYF. The CDR3 coding sequence is TGCGCCAGCAGCTTGGAGGCCAGGGCCCAAGAGACCCAGTACTTC. The chain employs TRBV5-1 and TRBJ2-5, with a possible D match to TRBD1 (5 bases). The germline gives CDR1 SGHRS, CDR2 YFSETQ. V was pared by 0 bases and J by 1 base, with 10 bases between. This CDR3 has 15 residues.

The CDR3 DNA reads TGTGCCAGCATGTATGCGAATGAGCAGTTCTTC. Encoded protein: CASMYANEQFF. The chain has TRBV28 and TRBJ2-1; D unclear. Trimming left V 7 bases short and J 7 bases short, with 8 bases between. The CDR3 is made up of 11 amino acids. Germline-derived CDR1 and CDR2 are MDHEN and SYDVKM. The full variable domain, its missing parts supplied by reference TRBV28 and TRBJ2-1, is DVKVTQSSRYLVKRTGEKVFLECVQDMDHENMFWYRQDPGLGLRLIYFSYDVKMKEKGDIPEGYSVSREKKERFSLILESASTNQTSMYLCASMYANEQFFGPGTRLTVL.

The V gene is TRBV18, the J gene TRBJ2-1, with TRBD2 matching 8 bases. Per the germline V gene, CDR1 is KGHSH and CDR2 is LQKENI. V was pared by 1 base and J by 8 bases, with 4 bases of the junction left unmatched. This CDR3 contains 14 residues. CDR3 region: CASSPRTSRDEQFF. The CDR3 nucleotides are TGTGCCAGCTCACCACGGACTAGCCGGGATGAGCAGTTCTTC.

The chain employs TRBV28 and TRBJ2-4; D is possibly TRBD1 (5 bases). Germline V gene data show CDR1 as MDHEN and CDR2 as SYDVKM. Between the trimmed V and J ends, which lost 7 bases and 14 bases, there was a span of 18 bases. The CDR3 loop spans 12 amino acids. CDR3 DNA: TGTGCCAGCACGACGACCACAGGACGAAAGTACTTC. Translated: CASTTTTGRKYF.

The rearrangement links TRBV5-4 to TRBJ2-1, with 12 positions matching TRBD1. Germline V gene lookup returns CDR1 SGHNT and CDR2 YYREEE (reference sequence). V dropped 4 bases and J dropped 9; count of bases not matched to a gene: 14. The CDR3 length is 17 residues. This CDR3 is CASSRGQGATNTREQFF. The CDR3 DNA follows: TGTGCCAGCAGCCGGGGACAGGGGGCCACTAATACACGTGAGCAGTTCTTC.

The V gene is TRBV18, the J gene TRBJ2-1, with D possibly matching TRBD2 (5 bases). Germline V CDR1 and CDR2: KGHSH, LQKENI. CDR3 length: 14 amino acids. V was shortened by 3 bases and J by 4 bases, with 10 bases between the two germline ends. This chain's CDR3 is CASSPRSGYNEQFF. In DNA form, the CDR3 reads TGTGCCAGCTCACCGCGATCGGGGTACAATGAGCAGTTCTTC.

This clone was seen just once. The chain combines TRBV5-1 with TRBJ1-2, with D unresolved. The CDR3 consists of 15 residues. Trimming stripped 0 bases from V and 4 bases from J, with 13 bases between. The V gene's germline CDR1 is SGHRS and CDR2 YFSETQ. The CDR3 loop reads CASSLGVGASYGYTF. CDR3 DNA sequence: TGCGCCAGCAGCTTGGGGGTTGGAGCAAGCTATGGCTACACCTTC.

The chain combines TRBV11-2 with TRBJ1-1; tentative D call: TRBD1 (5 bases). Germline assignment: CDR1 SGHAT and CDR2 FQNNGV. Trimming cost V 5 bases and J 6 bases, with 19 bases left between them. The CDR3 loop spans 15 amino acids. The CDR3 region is CASSLLQGTLAEAFF. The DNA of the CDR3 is TGTGCCAGCAGCCTCTTGCAGGGAACACTTGCTGAAGCTTTCTTT.

The CDR3 loop reads CASSTNRETYNEQFF. The CDR3 DNA reads TGTGCCAGTAGTACCAACAGGGAGACCTACAATGAGCAGTTCTTC. The chain is built from TRBV19 and TRBJ2-1, with D perhaps TRBD1 (6 bases). Deletions cut 4 bases from V and 2 bases from J, with 12 bases between. The germline V gene has CDR1 LNHDA and CDR2 SQIVND (reference sequence). The CDR3 sequence is 15 residues long.

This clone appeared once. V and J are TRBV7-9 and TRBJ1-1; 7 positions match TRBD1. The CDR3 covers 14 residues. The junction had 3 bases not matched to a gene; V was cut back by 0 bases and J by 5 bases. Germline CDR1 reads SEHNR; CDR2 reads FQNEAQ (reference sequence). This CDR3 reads CASSLATGWTEAFF. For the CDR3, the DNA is TGTGCCAGCAGCTTAGCGACAGGGTGGACTGAAGCTTTCTTT.

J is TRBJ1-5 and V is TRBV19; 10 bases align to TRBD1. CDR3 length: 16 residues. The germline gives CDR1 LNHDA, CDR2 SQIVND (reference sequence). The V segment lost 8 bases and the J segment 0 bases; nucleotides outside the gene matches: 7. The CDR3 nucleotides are TGTGCCAGTGAGAACCGGGACAGGGGTAGCAATCAGCCCCAGCATTTT. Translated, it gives CASENRDRGSNQPQHF.

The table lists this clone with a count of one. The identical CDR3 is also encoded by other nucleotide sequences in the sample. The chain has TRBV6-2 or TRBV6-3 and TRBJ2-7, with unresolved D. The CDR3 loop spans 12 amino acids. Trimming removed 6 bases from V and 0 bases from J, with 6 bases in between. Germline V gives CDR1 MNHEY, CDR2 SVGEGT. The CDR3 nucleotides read TGTGCCAGCAGCCTGAGCTCCTACGAGCAGTACTTC. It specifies CASSLSSYEQYF.

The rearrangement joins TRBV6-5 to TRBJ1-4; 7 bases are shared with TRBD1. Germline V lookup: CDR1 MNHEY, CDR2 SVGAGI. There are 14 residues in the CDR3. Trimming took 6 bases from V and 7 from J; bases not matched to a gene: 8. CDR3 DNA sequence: TGTGCCAGCAGGCCCGACAGGGATCGTGAAAAACTGTTTTTT. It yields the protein CASRPDRDREKLFF.

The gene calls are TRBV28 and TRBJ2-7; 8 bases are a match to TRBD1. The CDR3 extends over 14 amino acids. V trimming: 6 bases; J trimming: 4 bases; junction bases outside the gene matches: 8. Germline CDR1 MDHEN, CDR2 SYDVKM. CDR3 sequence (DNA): TGTGCCAGCAGACCACAGGGGGTAAATTACGAGCAGTACTTC. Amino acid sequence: CASRPQGVNYEQYF. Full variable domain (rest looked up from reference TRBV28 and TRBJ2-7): DVKVTQSSRYLVKRTGEKVFLECVQDMDHENMFWYRQDPGLGLRLIYFSYDVKMKEKGDIPEGYSVSREKKERFSLILESASTNQTSMYLCASRPQGVNYEQYFGPGTRLTVT.

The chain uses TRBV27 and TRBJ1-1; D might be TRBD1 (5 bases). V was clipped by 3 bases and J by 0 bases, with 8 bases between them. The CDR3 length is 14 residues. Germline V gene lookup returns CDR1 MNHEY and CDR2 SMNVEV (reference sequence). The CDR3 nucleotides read TGTGCCAGCAGTTTGAAGGGGTTGAACACTGAAGCTTTCTTT. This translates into CASSLKGLNTEAFF.

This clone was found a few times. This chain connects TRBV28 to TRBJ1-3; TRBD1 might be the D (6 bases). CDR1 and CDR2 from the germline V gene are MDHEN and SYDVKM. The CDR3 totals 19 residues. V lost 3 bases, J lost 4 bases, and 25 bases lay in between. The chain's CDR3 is CASSFFPGGGKQGGNTIYF. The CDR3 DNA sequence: TGTGCCAGCAGTTTTTTTCCGGGAGGGGGGAAGCAGGGCGGAAACACCATATATTTT.

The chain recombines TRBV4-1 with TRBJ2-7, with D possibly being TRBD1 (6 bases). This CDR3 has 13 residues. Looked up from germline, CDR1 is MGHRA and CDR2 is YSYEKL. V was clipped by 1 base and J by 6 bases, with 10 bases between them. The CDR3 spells CASSQGDTPEQYF. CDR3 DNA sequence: TGCGCCAGCAGCCAAGGGGACACTCCCGAGCAGTACTTC.

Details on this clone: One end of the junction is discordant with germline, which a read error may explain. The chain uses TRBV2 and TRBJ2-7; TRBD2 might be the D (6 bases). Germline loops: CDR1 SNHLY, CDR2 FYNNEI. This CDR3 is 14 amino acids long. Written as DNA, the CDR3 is TGTGCCAGCAGCGAAGACGGGAGCTCCTACGAGCAGTACTTC. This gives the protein CASSEDGSSYEQYF. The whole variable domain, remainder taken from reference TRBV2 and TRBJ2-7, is EPEVTQTPSHQVTQMGQEVILRCVPISNHLYFYWYRQILGQKVEFLVSFYNNEISEKSEIFDDQFSVERPDGSNFTLKIRSTKLEDSAMYFCASSEDGSSYEQYFGPGTRLTVT.

The CDR3 is CASSQVTRTQNTEAFF. The CDR3 DNA follows: TGTGCCAGCAGTCAAGTCACGCGGACTCAAAACACTGAAGCTTTCTTT. The rearrangement joins TRBV7-9 to TRBJ1-1; unclear D gene. The CDR3 sequence is 16 residues long. V gave up 6 bases and J gave up 2 bases, with 19 bases separating them. Germline loops: CDR1 SEHNR, CDR2 FQNEAQ (reference sequence).

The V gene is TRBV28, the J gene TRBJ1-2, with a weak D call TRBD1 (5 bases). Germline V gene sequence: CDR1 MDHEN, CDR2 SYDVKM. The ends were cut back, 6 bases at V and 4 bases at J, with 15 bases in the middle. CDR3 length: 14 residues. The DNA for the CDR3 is TGTGCCAGCAGCCCCCCGCAGGGCGCCTATGGCTACACCTTC. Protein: CASSPPQGAYGYTF.

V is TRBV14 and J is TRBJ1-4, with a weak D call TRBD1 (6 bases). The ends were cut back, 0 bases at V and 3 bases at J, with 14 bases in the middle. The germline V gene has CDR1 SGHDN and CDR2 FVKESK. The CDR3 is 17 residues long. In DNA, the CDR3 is TGTGCCAGCAGCCAAGAACCAACCGGACAGCCTAATGAAAAACTGTTTTTT. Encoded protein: CASSQEPTGQPNEKLFF.

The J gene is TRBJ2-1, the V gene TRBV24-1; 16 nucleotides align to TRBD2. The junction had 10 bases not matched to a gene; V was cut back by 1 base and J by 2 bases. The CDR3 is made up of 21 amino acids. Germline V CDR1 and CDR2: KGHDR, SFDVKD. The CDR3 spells CATSDFSSPGLAGGPYNEQFF. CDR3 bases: TGTGCCACCAGTGATTTCAGTAGTCCGGGACTAGCGGGAGGGCCCTACAATGAGCAGTTCTTC.

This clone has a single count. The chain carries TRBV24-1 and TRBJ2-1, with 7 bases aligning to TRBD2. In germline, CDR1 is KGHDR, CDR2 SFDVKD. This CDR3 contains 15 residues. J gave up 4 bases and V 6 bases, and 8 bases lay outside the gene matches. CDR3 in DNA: TGTGCCACCAGTAATACTGGGCGGGAGTACAATGAGCAGTTCTTC. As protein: CATSNTGREYNEQFF.